The clone carrying this T cell receptor (beta chain) has just one count. Its antigen is unknown. This entry is derived from a study of tumor-infiltrating lymphocytes in localized non-small cell lung cancer. Background on the study: Several tumor histologies, both smoking statuses, and some post-neoadjuvant chemotherapy samples were included.

Assay: immunoSEQ multiplex PCR; the TCRdb copy retains only in-frame clones and omits some. The sample records just under 10,000 clones, approximately 77% being singletons. Germline V lookup: CDR1 SGHNT, CDR2 YENEEA. There are 15 residues in the CDR3. V shed 5 bases and J 0 bases; nucleotides not matched to a gene: 6. Study outcomes and limitations: No T-cell fraction difference was seen between IM1 and IM2 tumors.

The chain links TRBV11-3 to TRBJ2-5, with 7 positions matching TRBD2. This sequence originates from a human donor with non-small cell lung cancer. Sequenced: lung tumor tissue. The DNA for the CDR3 is TGTGCCAGCAGCCTTGAGGGAGGGAACCAAGAGACCCAGTACTTC. This gives the protein CASSLEGGNQETQYF. Variable domain in full (rest from reference TRBV11-3 and TRBJ2-5): EAGVVQSPRYKIIEKKQPVAFWCNPISGHNTLYWYLQNLGQGPELLIRYENEEAVDDSQLPKDRFSAERLKGVDSTLKIQPAELGDSAVYLCASSLEGGNQETQYFGPGTRLLVL.